This TCR beta chain was found in a study of cytomegalovirus exposure and HLA in healthy donors. Regarding the study as a whole: Looking again later, the authors saw that most CMV-associated TCR beta chains seemed HLA-restricted. Overall, about 160 TCR beta chains were annotated as cytomegalovirus-associated. The authors later found HLA-associated TCR beta chains more clonally expanded than equally common others. DRB1 showed the most TCR associations and HLA-C the fewest in a later analysis, as rates varied by HLA locus.

This clone was picked up one time. As yet, its antigen is unknown. The length of the CDR3 is 12 residues. After removal of 6 bases from V and 5 bases from J, the junction contained 3 bases not matched to a gene. CDR1 is SGHNT, CDR2 YENEEA, per germline. The PCR employed 60 Vbeta primers together with 13 Jbeta primers. The protocol was immunoSEQ multiplex PCR, while the TCRdb copy is restricted to in-frame clones and leaves out a portion. The sample lists over 130,000 clones; over 80% were seen once. The sequencing sample was made of PBMCs. This TCR derives from a female donor in good health and CMV-seronegative. The rearrangement joins TRBV11-3 to TRBJ1-1, with 7 nucleotides matching TRBD1. The CDR3 reads CASSSGGTEAFF. DNA for the CDR3: TGTGCCAGCAGTTCAGGGGGGACTGAAGCTTTCTTT.